This T cell receptor (beta chain) appears in the sequencing data of a study of cytomegalovirus exposure and HLA in healthy donors. CDR1 is SGHAT and CDR2 is FQNNGV in the germline V gene. The CDR3 is 15 amino acids. After removal of 5 bases from V and 5 bases from J, the junction contained 4 bases not matched to a gene. Clones were read by immunoSEQ multiplex PCR, and TCRdb kept only the in-frame ones, dropping some. The sample shows 120,000 or so clones, about 89% of them seen only once. The sequence was collected from a woman younger than 35 in good health and CMV-seronegative. The material sequenced was PBMCs. This chain connects TRBV11-2 to TRBJ2-5, with 14 bases lining up with TRBD2. CDR3: CASSRGLAGEETQYF. The CDR3, as DNA: TGTGCCAGCAGCAGGGGACTAGCGGGAGAGGAGACCCAGTACTTC.